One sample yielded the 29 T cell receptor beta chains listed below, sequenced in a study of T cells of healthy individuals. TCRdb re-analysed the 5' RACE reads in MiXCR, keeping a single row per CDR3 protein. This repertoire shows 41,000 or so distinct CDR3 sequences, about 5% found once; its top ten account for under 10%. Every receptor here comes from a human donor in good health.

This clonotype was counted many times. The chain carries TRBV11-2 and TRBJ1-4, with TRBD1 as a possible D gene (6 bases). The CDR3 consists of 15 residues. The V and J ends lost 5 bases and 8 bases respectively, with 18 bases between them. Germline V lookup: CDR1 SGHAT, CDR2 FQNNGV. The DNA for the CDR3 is TGTGCCAGCAGCGCTGGGGACATCATTAACGAAAAACTGTTTTTT. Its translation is CASSAGDIINEKLFF.

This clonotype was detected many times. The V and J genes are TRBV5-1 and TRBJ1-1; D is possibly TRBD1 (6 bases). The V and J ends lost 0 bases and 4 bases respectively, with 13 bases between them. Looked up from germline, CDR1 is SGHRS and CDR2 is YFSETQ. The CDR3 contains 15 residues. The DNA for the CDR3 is TGCGCCAGCAGCTTGGTTTCGGGACAAAGCACTGAAGCTTTCTTT. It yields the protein CASSLVSGQSTEAFF. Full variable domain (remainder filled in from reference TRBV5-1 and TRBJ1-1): KAGVTQTPRYLIKTRGQQVTLSCSPISGHRSVSWYQQTPGQGLQFLFEYFSETQRNKGNFPGRFSGRQFSNSRSEMNVSTLELGDSALYLCASSLVSGQSTEAFFGQGTRLTVV.

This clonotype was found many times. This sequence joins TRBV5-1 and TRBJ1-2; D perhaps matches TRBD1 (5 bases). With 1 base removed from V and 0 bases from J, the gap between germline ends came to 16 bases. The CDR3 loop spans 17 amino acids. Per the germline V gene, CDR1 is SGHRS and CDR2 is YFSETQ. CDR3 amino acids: CASSLRTMGDANYGYTF. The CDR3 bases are TGCGCCAGCAGCTTGAGGACCATGGGGGACGCTAACTATGGCTACACCTTC.

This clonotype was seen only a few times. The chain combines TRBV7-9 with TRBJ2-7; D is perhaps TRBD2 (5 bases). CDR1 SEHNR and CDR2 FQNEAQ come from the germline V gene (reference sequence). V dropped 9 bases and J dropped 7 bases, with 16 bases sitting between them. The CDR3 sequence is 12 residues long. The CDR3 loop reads CASRRGQGEQYF. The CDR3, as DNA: TGTGCCAGTCGGCGCGGGCAAGGGGAGCAGTACTTC.

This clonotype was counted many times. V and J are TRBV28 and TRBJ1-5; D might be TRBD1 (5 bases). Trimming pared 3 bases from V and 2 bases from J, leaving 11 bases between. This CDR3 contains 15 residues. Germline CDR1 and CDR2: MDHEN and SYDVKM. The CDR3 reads CASSFEGGGNQPQHF. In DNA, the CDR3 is TGTGCCAGCAGTTTTGAGGGAGGGGGCAATCAGCCCCAGCATTTT. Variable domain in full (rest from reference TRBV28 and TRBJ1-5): DVKVTQSSRYLVKRTGEKVFLECVQDMDHENMFWYRQDPGLGLRLIYFSYDVKMKEKGDIPEGYSVSREKKERFSLILESASTNQTSMYLCASSFEGGGNQPQHFGDGTRLSIL.

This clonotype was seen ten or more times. This CDR3 is CSARDNGGVWTDTQYF. CDR3 DNA sequence: TGCAGTGCTAGAGATAATGGCGGGGTCTGGACAGATACGCAGTATTTT. The chain joins TRBV20-1 to TRBJ2-3; maybe TRBD2 (6 bases). The V end lost 0 bases, the J end lost 3 bases, and 16 bases lay between the germline ends. The CDR3 is made up of 16 amino acids. CDR1 is DFQATT and CDR2 is SNEGSKA in the germline V gene (reference sequence).

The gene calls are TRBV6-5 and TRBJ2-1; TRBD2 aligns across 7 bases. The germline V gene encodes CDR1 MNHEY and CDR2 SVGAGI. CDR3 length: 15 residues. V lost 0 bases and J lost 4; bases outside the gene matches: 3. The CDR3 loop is CASSYSGGPYNEQFF. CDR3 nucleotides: TGTGCCAGCAGTTACTCGGGAGGGCCTTACAATGAGCAGTTCTTC.

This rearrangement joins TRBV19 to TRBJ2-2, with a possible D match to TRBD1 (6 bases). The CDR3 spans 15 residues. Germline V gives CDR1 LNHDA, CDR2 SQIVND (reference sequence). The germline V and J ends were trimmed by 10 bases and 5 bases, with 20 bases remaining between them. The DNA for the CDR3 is TGTGCCACTTCCGATTGGGGAACAGGGACCGGGGAGCTGTTTTTT. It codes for CATSDWGTGTGELFF. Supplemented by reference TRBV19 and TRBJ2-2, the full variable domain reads DGGITQSPKYLFRKEGQNVTLSCEQNLNHDAMYWYRQDPGQGLRLIYYSQIVNDFQKGDIAEGYSVSREKKESFPLTVTSAQKNPTAFYLCATSDWGTGTGELFFGEGSRLTVL.

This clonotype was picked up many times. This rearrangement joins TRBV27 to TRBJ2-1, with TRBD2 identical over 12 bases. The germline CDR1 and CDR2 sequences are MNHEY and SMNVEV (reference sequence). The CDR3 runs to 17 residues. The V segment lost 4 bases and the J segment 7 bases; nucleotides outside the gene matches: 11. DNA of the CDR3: TGTGCCAGCAGTTCCCTCGGACTAGCGGGATTGGTAAATGAGCAGTTCTTC. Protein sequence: CASSSLGLAGLVNEQFF.

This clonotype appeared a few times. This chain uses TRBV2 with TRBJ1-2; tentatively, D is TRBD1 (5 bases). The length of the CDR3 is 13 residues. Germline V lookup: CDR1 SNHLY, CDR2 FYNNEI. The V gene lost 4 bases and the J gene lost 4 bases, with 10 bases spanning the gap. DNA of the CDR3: TGTGCCAGCAGTGGCGGGACGGTCTATGGCTACACCTTC. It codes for CASSGGTVYGYTF.

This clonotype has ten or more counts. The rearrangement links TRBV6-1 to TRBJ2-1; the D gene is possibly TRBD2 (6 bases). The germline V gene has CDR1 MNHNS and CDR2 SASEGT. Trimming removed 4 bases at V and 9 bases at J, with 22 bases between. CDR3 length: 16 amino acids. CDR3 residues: CASSGLGGVAIGEQFF. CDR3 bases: TGTGCCAGCAGTGGATTGGGCGGGGTAGCGATTGGTGAGCAGTTCTTC.

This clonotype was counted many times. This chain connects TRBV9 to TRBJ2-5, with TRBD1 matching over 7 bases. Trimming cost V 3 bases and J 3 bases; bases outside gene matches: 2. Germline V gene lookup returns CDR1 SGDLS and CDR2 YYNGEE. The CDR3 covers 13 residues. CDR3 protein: CASSGGTEETQYF. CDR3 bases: TGTGCCAGCAGCGGAGGGACAGAAGAGACCCAGTACTTC.

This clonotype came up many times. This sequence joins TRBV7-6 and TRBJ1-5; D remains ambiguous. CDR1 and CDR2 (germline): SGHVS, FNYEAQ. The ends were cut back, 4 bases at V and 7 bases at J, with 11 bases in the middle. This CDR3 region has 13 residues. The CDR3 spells CASSSRAGQPQHF. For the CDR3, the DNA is TGTGCCAGCAGCTCCCGGGCGGGACAGCCCCAGCATTTT.

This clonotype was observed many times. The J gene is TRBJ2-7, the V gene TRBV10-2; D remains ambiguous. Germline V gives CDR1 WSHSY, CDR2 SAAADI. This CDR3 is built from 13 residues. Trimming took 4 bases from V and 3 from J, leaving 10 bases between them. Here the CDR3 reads CASSAPSRYEQYF. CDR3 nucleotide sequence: TGCGCCAGCAGTGCGCCCAGCCGCTACGAGCAGTACTTC.

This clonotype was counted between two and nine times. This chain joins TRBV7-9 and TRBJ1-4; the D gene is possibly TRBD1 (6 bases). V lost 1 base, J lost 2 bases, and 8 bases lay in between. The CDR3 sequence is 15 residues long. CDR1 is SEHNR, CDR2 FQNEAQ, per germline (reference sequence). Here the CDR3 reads CASSLGDMTNEKLFF. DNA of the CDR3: TGTGCCAGCAGCTTAGGGGACATGACTAATGAAAAACTGTTTTTT.

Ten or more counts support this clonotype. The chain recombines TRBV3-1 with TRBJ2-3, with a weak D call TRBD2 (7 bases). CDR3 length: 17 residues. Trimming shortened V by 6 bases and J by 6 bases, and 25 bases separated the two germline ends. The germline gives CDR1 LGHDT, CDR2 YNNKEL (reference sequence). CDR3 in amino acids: CASSLYSFRGAGDTQYF. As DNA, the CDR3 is TGTGCCAGCAGTCTCTATTCCTTCCGGGGGGCCGGGGATACGCAGTATTTT.

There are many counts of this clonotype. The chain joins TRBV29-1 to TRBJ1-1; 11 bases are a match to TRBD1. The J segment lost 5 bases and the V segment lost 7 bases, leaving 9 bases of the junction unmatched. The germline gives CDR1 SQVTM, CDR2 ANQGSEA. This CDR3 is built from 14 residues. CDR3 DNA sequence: TGCAGCGCCCTTAAGGGGACAGGGGGTACTGAAGCTTTCTTT. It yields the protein CSALKGTGGTEAFF.

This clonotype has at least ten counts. The CDR3 is CASSSLTGGNTEAFF. The DNA of the CDR3 is TGTGCCAGCAGCTCTCTAACCGGGGGGAACACTGAAGCTTTCTTT. The chain combines TRBV5-5 with TRBJ1-1; a possible D gene is TRBD1 (5 bases). The CDR3 is 15 amino acids. CDR1 and CDR2 from the germline V gene are SGHKS and YYEKEE (reference sequence). V was clipped by 3 bases and J by 1 base, with 13 bases between them. The full variable domain, its missing parts supplied by reference TRBV5-5 and TRBJ1-1, is DAGVTQSPTHLIKTRGQQVTLRCSPISGHKSVSWYQQVLGQGPQFIFQYYEKEERGRGNFPDRFSARQFPNYSSELNVNALLLGDSALYLCASSSLTGGNTEAFFGQGTRLTVV.

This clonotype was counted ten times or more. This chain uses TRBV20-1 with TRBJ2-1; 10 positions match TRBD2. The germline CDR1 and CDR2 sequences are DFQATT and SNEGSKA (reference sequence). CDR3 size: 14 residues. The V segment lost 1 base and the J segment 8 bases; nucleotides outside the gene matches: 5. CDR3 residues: CSARALAGGYEQFF. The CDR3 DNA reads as TGCAGTGCTAGAGCATTAGCGGGGGGCTATGAGCAGTTCTTC.

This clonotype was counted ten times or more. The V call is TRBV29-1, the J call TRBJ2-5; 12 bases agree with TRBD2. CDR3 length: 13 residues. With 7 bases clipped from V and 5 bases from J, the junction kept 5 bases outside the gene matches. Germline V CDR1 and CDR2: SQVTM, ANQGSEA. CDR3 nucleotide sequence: TGCAGCGCTCTAGCGGGAGGGAGGGAGACCCAGTACTTC. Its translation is CSALAGGRETQYF.

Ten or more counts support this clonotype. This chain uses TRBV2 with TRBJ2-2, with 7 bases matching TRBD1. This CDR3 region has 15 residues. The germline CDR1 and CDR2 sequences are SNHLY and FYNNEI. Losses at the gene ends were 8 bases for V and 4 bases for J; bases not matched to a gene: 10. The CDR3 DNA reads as TGTGCCAGCGGGGATATGGGACAGATCACCGGGGAGCTGTTTTTT. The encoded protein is CASGDMGQITGELFF.

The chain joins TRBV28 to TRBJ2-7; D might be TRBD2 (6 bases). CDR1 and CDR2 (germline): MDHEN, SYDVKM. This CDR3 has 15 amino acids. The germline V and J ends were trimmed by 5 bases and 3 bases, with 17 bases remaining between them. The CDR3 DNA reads TGTGCCAGCAGTCCCCCTCGCGGGATGATCTACGAGCAGTACTTC. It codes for CASSPPRGMIYEQYF.

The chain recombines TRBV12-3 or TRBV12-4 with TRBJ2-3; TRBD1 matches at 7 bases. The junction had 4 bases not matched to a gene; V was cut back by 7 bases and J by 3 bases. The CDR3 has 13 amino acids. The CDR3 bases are TGTGCCAGCACCATGACAGGGACAGATACGCAGTATTTT. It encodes CASTMTGTDTQYF.

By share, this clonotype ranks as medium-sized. The CDR3 spells CSARGTSYNSPLHF. The CDR3 coding sequence is TGCAGTGCTAGGGGGACATCCTATAATTCACCCCTCCACTTT. This sequence joins TRBV20-1 and TRBJ1-6, with a weak D call TRBD1 (6 bases). The CDR3 length is 14 residues. Trimming shortened V by 3 bases and J by 1 base, and 7 bases separated the two germline ends. The germline V gene encodes CDR1 DFQATT and CDR2 SNEGSKA (reference sequence).

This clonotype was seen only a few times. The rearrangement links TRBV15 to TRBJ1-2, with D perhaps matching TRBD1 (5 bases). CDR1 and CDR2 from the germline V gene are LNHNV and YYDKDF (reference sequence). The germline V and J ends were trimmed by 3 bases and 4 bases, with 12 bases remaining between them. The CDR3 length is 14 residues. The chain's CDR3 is CATSSRGRVYGYTF. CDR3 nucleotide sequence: TGTGCCACCAGCAGCCGGGGGAGGGTCTATGGCTACACCTTC.

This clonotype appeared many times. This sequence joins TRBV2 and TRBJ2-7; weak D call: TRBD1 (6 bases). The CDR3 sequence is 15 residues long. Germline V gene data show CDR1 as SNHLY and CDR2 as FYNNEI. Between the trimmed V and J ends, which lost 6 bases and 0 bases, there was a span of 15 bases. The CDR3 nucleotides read TGTGCCAGCAGGAACACAGGGACGAGCTCCTACGAGCAGTACTTC. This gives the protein CASRNTGTSSYEQYF.

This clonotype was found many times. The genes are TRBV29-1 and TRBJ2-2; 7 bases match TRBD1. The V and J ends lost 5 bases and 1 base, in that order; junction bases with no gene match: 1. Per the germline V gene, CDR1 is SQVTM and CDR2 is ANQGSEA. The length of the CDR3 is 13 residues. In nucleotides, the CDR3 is TGCAGCGTTCACAGGGGGAACACCGGGGAGCTGTTTTTT. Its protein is CSVHRGNTGELFF.

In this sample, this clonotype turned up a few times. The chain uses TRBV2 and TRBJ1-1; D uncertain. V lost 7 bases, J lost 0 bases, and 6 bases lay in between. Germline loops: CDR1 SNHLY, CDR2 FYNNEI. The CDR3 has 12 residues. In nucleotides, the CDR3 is TGTGCCAGCATTGCGGTGAACACTGAAGCTTTCTTT. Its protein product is CASIAVNTEAFF.

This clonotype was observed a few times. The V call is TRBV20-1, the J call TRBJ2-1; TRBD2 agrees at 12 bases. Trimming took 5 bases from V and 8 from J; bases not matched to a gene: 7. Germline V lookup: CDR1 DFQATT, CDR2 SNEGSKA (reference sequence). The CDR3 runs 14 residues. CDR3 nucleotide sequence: TGCAGTGCTCGGCCTAGCGGGGGGGCCTATGAGCAGTTCTTC. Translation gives CSARPSGGAYEQFF.